Described below is a single T cell receptor (beta chain) sequence and its context. Its antigen is still unknown. The data originate from a study of Ad26.COV2.S vaccination and SARS-CoV-2 variants. At the level of the study: Once or twice, 56 days apart, Ad26.COV2.S was delivered intramuscularly.

Points from the study as a whole: Total T cell responses, in the TCR breadth and depth analyses, may have been underestimated.

Generated by immunoSEQ multiplex PCR, the TCRdb table keeps only in-frame clones and is missing some. The top ten clones hold around 6.6% of a sample with 300,000 to 350,000 clones, around 90% of them seen once. The treatment denotes: 19 received Ad26.COV2.S at low or high dose, single or two shots; roughly 5 received placebo; per-sample allocation not given. Day 63 following the first vaccine or placebo injection was when the samples were taken. The donor was a Boston adult aged 18-55 years. As its vector, the vaccine had Ad26, which expressed Wuhan-strain SARS-CoV-2 spike. This TCR came from a person between 18 and 60 years old who received the Ad26.COV2.S COVID-19 vaccine or a placebo. The source material was peripheral blood, sampled in a trial of Ad26.COV2.S vaccine versus placebo.

CDR3 DNA: TGTGCCAGCAGCTCGACAGGGGTTGGCACTGAAGCTTTCTTT. Translated: CASSSTGVGTEAFF. The gene calls are TRBV5-5 and TRBJ1-1; 8 bases are shared with TRBD1. The CDR3 loop spans 14 amino acids. The germline V gene has CDR1 SGHKS and CDR2 YYEKEE (reference sequence). Trimming cost V 3 bases and J 4 bases; bases outside gene matches: 5.